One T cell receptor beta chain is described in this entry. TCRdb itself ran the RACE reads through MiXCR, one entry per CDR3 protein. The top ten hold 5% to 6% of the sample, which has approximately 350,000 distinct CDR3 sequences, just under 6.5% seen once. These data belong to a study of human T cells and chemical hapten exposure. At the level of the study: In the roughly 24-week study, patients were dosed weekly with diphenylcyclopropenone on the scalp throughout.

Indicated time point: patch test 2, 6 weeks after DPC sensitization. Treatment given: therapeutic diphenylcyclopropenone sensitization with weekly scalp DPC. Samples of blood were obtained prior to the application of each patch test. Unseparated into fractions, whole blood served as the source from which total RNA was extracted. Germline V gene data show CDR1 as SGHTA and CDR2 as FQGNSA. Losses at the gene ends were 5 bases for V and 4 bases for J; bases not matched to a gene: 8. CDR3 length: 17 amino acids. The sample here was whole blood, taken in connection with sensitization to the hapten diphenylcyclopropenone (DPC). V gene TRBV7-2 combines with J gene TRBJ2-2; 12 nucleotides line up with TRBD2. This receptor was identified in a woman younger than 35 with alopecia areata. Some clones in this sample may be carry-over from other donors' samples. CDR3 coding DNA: TGTGCCAGCAGCGATGGCCTAGCGGGGGGGCCCACCGGGGAGCTGTTTTTT. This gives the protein CASSDGLAGGPTGELFF.